A single sample is the source of the 18 T cell receptor beta chains below, sequenced in a study of Tregs in tolerant kidney transplant recipients. Only in-frame clones appear in the TCRdb table, and some are missing; sequencing was by immunoSEQ multiplex PCR. The sample lists about 52,000 clones; 90% to 95% were seen once. The nonmyeloablative bone marrow transplants came from related graft donors, with transient mixed chimerism. The sequenced sample was CD8+ T cells from blood (PBMCs), obtained 24 months after the transplant. The receptors come from a human patient who received a combined kidney and bone marrow transplant. Some T cells may trace back to the graft donor.

J is TRBJ1-5 and V is TRBV5-6, with D possibly TRBD1 on 5 matching bases. The germline CDR1 and CDR2 sequences are SGHDT and YYEEEE. This CDR3 is 14 amino acids long. Trimming removed 9 bases at V and 5 bases at J, with 18 bases between. The CDR3 sequence: CATSPGRDYQPQHF. In DNA, the CDR3 is TGTGCCACCTCGCCGGGCAGGGATTATCAGCCCCAGCATTTT.

V usage is TRBV2 and J usage is TRBJ2-7; 9 nucleotides agree with TRBD1. CDR1 is SNHLY, CDR2 FYNNEI, per germline. V was clipped by 8 bases and J by 6 bases; unmatched bases: 11. CDR3 size: 14 residues. CDR3 in amino acids: CASVLGQGKSEQYF. The CDR3 DNA reads TGTGCCAGCGTCCTAGGACAGGGGAAAAGCGAGCAGTACTTC.

J is TRBJ1-1 and V is TRBV6-4, with 8 bases fitting TRBD1. This CDR3 region has 14 residues. The junction had 13 bases not matched to a gene; V was cut back by 9 bases and J by 7 bases. CDR1 is MRHNA, CDR2 SNTAGT, per germline. CDR3 DNA: TGTGCCAGAATGATTTTAGGACAGGGCAGTGAAGCTTTCTTT. This sequence encodes CARMILGQGSEAFF.

This rearrangement joins TRBV27 to TRBJ1-1; the match to TRBD1 covers 9 bases. Germline loops: CDR1 MNHEY, CDR2 SMNVEV (reference sequence). Germline trimming cut 3 bases from V and 0 bases from J; bases unmatched to any gene: 8. The CDR3 contains 17 residues. As DNA, the CDR3 is TGTGCCAGCAGTTTCCATGGGACAGGGCTCTTGAACACTGAAGCTTTCTTT. It translates to CASSFHGTGLLNTEAFF.

This chain links TRBV11-2 with TRBJ1-2; D unclear. Germline V gene data show CDR1 as SGHAT and CDR2 as FQNNGV. V was trimmed by 1 base and J by 5 bases, leaving 5 bases between them. CDR3 length equals 12 residues. CDR3 in amino acids: CASSLGPYGYTF. Here the CDR3 DNA reads TGTGCCAGCAGCTTAGGGCCTTATGGCTACACCTTC. The full variable domain, with the rest looked up from reference TRBV11-2 and TRBJ1-2, is EAGVAQSPRYKIIEKRQSVAFWCNPISGHATLYWYQQILGQGPKLLIQFQNNGVVDDSQLPKDRFSAERLKGVDSTLKIQPAKLEDSAVYLCASSLGPYGYTFGSGTRLTVV.

The chain combines TRBV10-2 with TRBJ1-2; a possible D gene is TRBD1 (5 bases). This CDR3 is 10 amino acids long. Trimming took 10 bases from V and 8 from J, leaving 11 bases between them. Per the germline V gene, CDR1 is WSHSY and CDR2 is SAAADI. The CDR3 loop is CATAGVGYTF. The CDR3 DNA is TGCGCCACAGCGGGGGTCGGCTACACCTTC.

This clone was observed a single time. V usage is TRBV27 and J usage is TRBJ1-1, with 8 nucleotides matching TRBD1. The CDR3 has 14 amino acids. Trimming at V came to 3 bases and at J to 1 base, leaving 1 base not matched to a gene. The germline V gene has CDR1 MNHEY and CDR2 SMNVEV (reference sequence). DNA for the CDR3: TGTGCCAGCAGTTTTCAGGGGGCGAACACTGAAGCTTTCTTT. Its translation: CASSFQGANTEAFF.

The CDR3 bases are TGTGCCAGCCCGGGACTAGGGACAGATACGCAGTATTTT. It is translated as CASPGLGTDTQYF. The J gene is TRBJ2-3, the V gene TRBV2; 8 positions match TRBD2. CDR1 is SNHLY and CDR2 is FYNNEI in the germline V gene. This CDR3 has 13 amino acids. Germline trimming cut 8 bases from V and 3 bases from J; bases unmatched to any gene: 4.

This rearrangement joins TRBV7-2 to TRBJ2-1; D is perhaps TRBD2 (6 bases). Trimming stripped 1 base from V and 1 base from J, with 11 bases between. This CDR3 has 16 residues. CDR1 is SGHTA, CDR2 FQGNSA, per germline. This CDR3 reads CASSLEGGVSYNEQFF. The CDR3 coding sequence is TGTGCCAGCAGCTTAGAAGGCGGGGTTTCCTACAATGAGCAGTTCTTC.

The gene calls are TRBV12-5 and TRBJ1-2; D may be TRBD1 (6 bases). Germline assignment: CDR1 LGHNT and CDR2 FRNRAP. The V and J ends lost 5 bases and 2 bases respectively, with 12 bases between them. The CDR3 consists of 14 residues. CDR3 residues: CASGPSDSNYGYTF. In nucleotides, the CDR3 is TGTGCTAGTGGTCCTTCGGACAGCAACTATGGCTACACCTTC.

The chain links TRBV5-6 to TRBJ1-5; D unresolved. CDR3 length: 12 residues. Germline CDR1 SGHDT, CDR2 YYEEEE. Trimming cost V 7 bases and J 2 bases, with 7 bases left between them. CDR3 sequence reads: CASSVGNQPQHF. The CDR3 DNA reads as TGTGCCAGCTCGGTAGGCAATCAGCCCCAGCATTTT.

This sequence joins TRBV7-9 and TRBJ1-2; TRBD1 aligns across 12 bases. The germline CDR1 and CDR2 sequences are SEHNR and FQNEAQ (reference sequence). The junction had 7 bases not matched to a gene; V was cut back by 6 bases and J by 5 bases. This CDR3 contains 15 residues. The CDR3 DNA is TGTGCCAGCAGTTTTGGGACAGGGGGCCTTTATGGCTACACCTTC. Translated: CASSFGTGGLYGYTF.

The chain has TRBV9 and TRBJ1-4; 11 nucleotides match TRBD1. J lost 10 bases, V lost 3 bases, and 8 bases had no gene match. Germline V gene data show CDR1 as SGDLS and CDR2 as YYNGEE. The CDR3 length is 15 residues. The CDR3 spells CASSAGQGDEGKLFF. The CDR3 DNA follows: TGTGCCAGCAGCGCGGGACAGGGGGACGAAGGAAAACTGTTTTTT.

J is TRBJ2-3 and V is TRBV9; D gene ambiguous. Germline loops: CDR1 SGDLS, CDR2 YYNGEE. The CDR3 covers 13 residues. The V and J ends lost 3 bases and 4 bases respectively, with 9 bases between them. The CDR3 region is CASSAGGPDTQYF. CDR3 nucleotide sequence: TGTGCCAGCAGCGCGGGTGGCCCAGATACGCAGTATTTT.

The chain combines TRBV6-1 with TRBJ1-3; D may be TRBD1 (5 bases). The CDR3 totals 14 residues. The V gene lost 8 bases and the J gene lost 3 bases, with 14 bases spanning the gap. Germline CDR1 reads MNHNS; CDR2 reads SASEGT. CDR3 DNA sequence: TGTGCCAGCGCCCTAATCGGGGGTGGAAACACCATATATTTT. Translating it yields CASALIGGGNTIYF.

The chain carries TRBV28 and TRBJ2-3, with D possibly TRBD1 on 5 matching bases. Germline CDR1 and CDR2: MDHEN and SYDVKM. Trimming cost V 7 bases and J 8 bases, with 10 bases left between them. This CDR3 region has 11 residues. The CDR3 spells CASNTQGTQYF. CDR3 DNA: TGTGCCAGCAATACCCAGGGTACGCAGTATTTT.

This sequence joins TRBV7-9 and TRBJ2-7; 8 nucleotides line up with TRBD2. The CDR3 covers 16 residues. The germline V gene has CDR1 SEHNR and CDR2 FQNEAQ (reference sequence). With 9 bases clipped from V and 1 base from J, the junction kept 14 bases outside the gene matches. As DNA, the CDR3 is TGTGCCAGTAGCCGTCCCGGGGGGGCCCCTTCCTACGAGCAGTACTTC. This translates into CASSRPGGAPSYEQYF.

This rearrangement joins TRBV5-6 to TRBJ1-2; tentative D call: TRBD1 (6 bases). The CDR3 runs 14 residues. Germline assignment: CDR1 SGHDT and CDR2 YYEEEE. The V and J ends lost 4 bases and 4 bases respectively, with 14 bases between them. The CDR3 spells CASSLGQTIYGYTF. The CDR3 DNA reads as TGTGCCAGCAGCCTCGGACAGACAATCTATGGCTACACCTTC. Complete variable domain (other parts from reference TRBV5-6 and TRBJ1-2): DAGVTQSPTHLIKTRGQQVTLRCSPKSGHDTVSWYQQALGQGPQFIFQYYEEEERQRGNFPDRFSGHQFPNYSSELNVNALLLGDSALYLCASSLGQTIYGYTFGSGTRLTVV.